This T cell receptor (beta chain) stems from a study of metastatic and nonmetastatic thyroid tumors. About the research overall: Repertoire comparison spanned blood and tumor or nodule tissue of malignant and benign thyroid patients. General study results and limits: For both blood and tumor, malignant thyroid tumors reportedly showed significantly higher TCR beta diversity than benign nodules did.

Comment on this clone: The antigen is not known. Its ends do not fully match the called genes, so a read error is possible.

No treatment of any kind had been given to any patient before thyroid surgery. The CDR3 totals 14 residues. CDR1 and CDR2 (germline): MDHEN, SYDVKM. The authors' processing: Clinicopathological groups of papillary thyroid cancer showed CDR3 differences that were used to build a distant-metastasis classifier. TCRdb reanalyzed the PCR reads with MiXCR. The V and J calls come from TCRdb's annotation, not from the publication. In the table there are over 35,000 clones, roughly a sixth of which are singletons. Sequencing input: tumor tissue. The chain recombines TRBV28 with TRBJ1-5; D possibly corresponds to TRBD1 (5 bases). The sequence came from a female donor with papillary thyroid cancer or a benign thyroid nodule (not recorded which). Some clones in this sample may be carry-over from other donors' samples. The CDR3 region has the DNA TGTGCAAGCAGTTTATTGAGGGGAGGTCAGCCCAAGCATTTT. Its protein is CASSLLRGGQPKHF.